This T cell receptor beta chain emerged from a study of human T cells and chemical hapten exposure. Study-wide background: There were per-sample TCR yield variations, arising mainly from small pooled library volume differences.

This clonotype was recorded at least ten times. Its antigen is not known. TCRdb fed the RACE reads into MiXCR, producing one record per CDR3 protein. Of under 450,000 distinct CDR3 sequences in the sample, 4.8% were seen once. The time point denotes: patch test 1, 2 weeks after DPC sensitization. The treatment: therapeutic diphenylcyclopropenone sensitization with weekly scalp DPC. Points from the study as a whole: TCRs at a frequency above 1 in 1000 stayed unchanged with DPC sensitization. Controls formed significantly fewer large CDR3 similarity clusters than expanded TCRs did. Alopecia was present in the donors, so their immune response may differ from healthy people's.

The sequences come from whole blood, collected in connection with sensitization to the hapten diphenylcyclopropenone (DPC). This TCR was recovered from a woman aged 45-65 years with alopecia areata. Some clones in this sample may be carry-over from other donors' samples.

The CDR3 loop reads CATSDPGLAGGQTQYF. CDR3 nucleotide sequence: TGTGCCACCAGTGATCCGGGACTAGCGGGAGGGCAGACCCAGTACTTC. This chain uses TRBV24-1 with TRBJ2-5, with TRBD2 matching 16 bases. This CDR3 contains 16 residues. The V and J ends lost 3 bases and 6 bases, in that order; junction bases with no gene match: 3. Germline V gene sequence: CDR1 KGHDR, CDR2 SFDVKD.